This T cell receptor beta chain was sequenced in a study of CD8 T cells in ankylosing spondylitis. The germline gives CDR1 SGHRS, CDR2 YFSETQ. The J segment lost 10 bases and the V segment lost 5 bases, leaving 13 bases of the junction unmatched. CDR3 size: 15 residues. TCRdb used MiXCR to reprocess the 5' RACE reads, holding one entry per CDR3 protein. The sample yields 200,000 to 250,000 distinct CDR3 sequences, 8% to 11% seen once. This clonotype has a count of ten or more. The sequencing sample was made of blood, either unsorted or a sorted T cell fraction (not recorded which). The TCR comes from a male donor with ankylosing spondylitis or in good health (not recorded which). This rearrangement joins TRBV5-1 to TRBJ2-1; 9 nucleotides agree with TRBD1. This CDR3 reads CASSPIGQGQGEQFF. The DNA of the CDR3 is TGCGCCAGCAGTCCTATCGGACAGGGGCAAGGCGAGCAGTTCTTC.